This is a list of T cell receptor beta chains from one sample in a study of early T cells in non-severe SARS-CoV-2 infection. TCRdb reprocessed the 5' RACE reads via MiXCR and lists one record per CDR3 protein. The table includes about 34,000 distinct CDR3 sequences, roughly 7.1% detected once. The source was whole blood, collected at baseline. The receptors were sampled from an adult who was a healthcare worker with PCR-confirmed SARS-CoV-2 infection or an uninfected control (not recorded which). Both conserved end residues are part of each CDR3. The order of the fields is clone size, J gene, V gene, D gene, CDR3 DNA, CDR3 protein. A D gene is named only where the DNA matches it firmly. Size is stated for part of the rows, as once, few or many counts, or as a class when the clone is expanded.

once | TRBJ2-3 | TRBV19 | TRBD1 | TGTGCCAGCAGAGACAGGGGGCGCGCAGATACGCAGTATTTT | CASRDRGRADTQYF
few | TRBJ1-1 | TRBV27 | TRBD1 | TGTGCCAGCAGTTTATCATTTGGGGGACAGGACCTGAACACTGAAGCTTTCTTT | CASSLSFGGQDLNTEAFF
- | TRBJ2-1 | TRBV29-1 | TRBD2 | TGCAGCGTTGAATTACTAGCGGGGGAGCAGTTCTTC | CSVELLAGEQFF
once | TRBJ2-1 | TRBV19 | TRBD2 | TGTGCCAGTCGAAATAGCGGGAGTGGTTACAATGAGCAGTTCTTC | CASRNSGSGYNEQFF
large | TRBJ2-3 | TRBV4-3 | TRBD2 | TGTGCCAGCAGCCAAACTAGCGGGAGGGGAGATACGCAGTATTTT | CASSQTSGRGDTQYF
few | TRBJ1-1 | TRBV4-3 | TRBD1 | TGCGCCAGCAGCCAAGGGGACAGGGGGCGGGAAGCTTTCTTT | CASSQGDRGREAFF
many | TRBJ2-1 | TRBV20-1 | TRBD2 | TGCAGTGCTAGGGCGCGGGAGGGCCTCTTGAGTGAGCAGTTCTTC | CSARAREGLLSEQFF
- | TRBJ2-6 | TRBV7-9 | - | TGTGCCAGCAGCTTAGATTCAGGCTCTGGGGCCAACGTCCTGACTTTC | CASSLDSGSGANVLTF
many | TRBJ1-2 | TRBV29-1 | - | TGCAGCGTTGAAGAGTCCCGGGCAATCTCCCATGGCTACACCTTC | CSVEESRAISHGYTF
- | TRBJ2-7 | TRBV5-1 | TRBD2 | TGCGCCAGCAGCAATAGCGGGAGGGTCTACGAGCAGTACTTC | CASSNSGRVYEQYF
- | TRBJ2-2 | TRBV7-6 | TRBD2 | TGTGCCAGCAGCTCCTGGACTAGCCACACCGGGGAGCTGTTTTTT | CASSSWTSHTGELFF
- | TRBJ1-6 | TRBV20-1 | - | TGCAGTGCCAATCTTCAAACAGGGAGCTCCTATAATTCACCCCTCCACTTT | CSANLQTGSSYNSPLHF
few | TRBJ2-3 | TRBV29-1 | TRBD2 | TGCAGCGTTGAAGATCGGTGGACTAGCAGCACAGATACGCAGTATTTT | CSVEDRWTSSTDTQYF
many | TRBJ2-1 | TRBV7-9 | - | TGTGCCAGCAGACAAGAAGGGAATGAGCAGTTCTTC | CASRQEGNEQFF
few | TRBJ2-5 | TRBV20-1 | TRBD2 | TGCAGTGCTAGCACAATGGTGGGGACTAGCGGAAGAGAGACCCAGTACTTC | CSASTMVGTSGRETQYF
many | TRBJ2-7 | TRBV29-1 | - | TGCAGCGTTTCCCGGGGCCCTACCTACGAGCAGTACTTC | CSVSRGPTYEQYF
few | TRBJ1-6 | TRBV5-1 | - | TGCGCCAGCAGCTTTTCGGGAGAGAATAATTCACCCCTCCACTTT | CASSFSGENNSPLHF
many | TRBJ1-1 | TRBV2 | - | TGTGCCAGCAGGAGGGGGGGAACTGAAGCTTTCTTT | CASRRGGTEAFF
many | TRBJ2-1 | TRBV5-4 | - | TGTGCCAGCAGCGGAACGGGGGGCCAATACAATGAGCAGTTCTTC | CASSGTGGQYNEQFF
few | TRBJ2-3 | TRBV20-1 | - | TGCAGTGCTAGAGATCCTCTCTCCACAGATACGCAGTATTTT | CSARDPLSTDTQYF
- | TRBJ2-1 | TRBV4-2 | - | TGTGCCAGCAGCCAAGACGGGCGAATCTCCTACAATGAGCAGTTCTTC | CASSQDGRISYNEQFF
- | TRBJ2-4 | TRBV5-5 | - | TGTGCCAGCAGCTTGTTGGGGGACATTCAGTACTTC | CASSLLGDIQYF
few | TRBJ2-7 | TRBV5-8 | - | TGTGCCAGCAGCCCAGCCTACGAGCAGTACTTC | CASSPAYEQYF
many | TRBJ2-3 | TRBV18 | - | TGTGCCAGCTCACCGGCGGTGGCAGGTGGACGAGATACGCAGTATTTT | CASSPAVAGGRDTQYF
many | TRBJ2-3 | TRBV7-2 | TRBD2 | TGTGCCAGCAGCCCAGGACTAGCGGGACCAACCACAGATACGCAGTATTTT | CASSPGLAGPTTDTQYF
few | TRBJ1-1 | TRBV6-6 | - | TGTGCCAGCAGCAAGGGGATGGCGACTGAAGCTTTCTTT | CASSKGMATEAFF
many | TRBJ1-2 | TRBV25-1 | - | TGTGCCAGCAGCCCCCAGGGAGATGGCTACACCTTC | CASSPQGDGYTF
- | TRBJ1-2 | TRBV29-1 | - | TGCAGCGTTGAAGATCTGGGGAAGGGGTATGGCTACACCTTC | CSVEDLGKGYGYTF
- | TRBJ1-6 | TRBV28 | TRBD1 | TGTGCCAGCACCTCCGTGGGACAGAATAATTCACCCCTCCACTTT | CASTSVGQNNSPLHF
many | TRBJ2-1 | TRBV20-1 | TRBD2 | TGCAGTGCTACCGGGACTAGCGGGAGTAATGAGCAGTTCTTC | CSATGTSGSNEQFF
- | TRBJ2-3 | TRBV20-1 | - | TGCAGTGCTAGACCAGAGGGCAAAACGCAGTATTTT | CSARPEGKTQYF
many | TRBJ2-1 | TRBV6-5 | TRBD2 | TGTGCCAGCAGTTACTCGCTCAGCGGGAGTCCCCACAATGAGCAGTTCTTC | CASSYSLSGSPHNEQFF
many | TRBJ2-1 | TRBV11-1 | TRBD2 | TGTGCCAGCAGCTATAGGGCTGGGCTAGCGGGAGGTCATGAGCAGTTCTTC | CASSYRAGLAGGHEQFF
many | TRBJ1-1 | TRBV29-1 | TRBD1 | TGCAGCGTTGATCGGACAGGGGTGAACACTGAAGCTTTCTTT | CSVDRTGVNTEAFF
few | TRBJ2-3 | TRBV7-2 | TRBD2 | TGTGCCAGCAGCTCCCGTTGGGGTAGCGGGAGGGCCACAGATACGCAGTATTTT | CASSSRWGSGRATDTQYF
few | TRBJ2-7 | TRBV29-1 | TRBD2 | TGCAGCGTTGGGGTAGCGGGAGCCTACGAGCAGTACTTC | CSVGVAGAYEQYF
many | TRBJ2-1 | TRBV29-1 | - | TGCAGCGTCTCCCGTGGACAGAGCTACAATGAGCAGTTCTTC | CSVSRGQSYNEQFF
few | TRBJ2-7 | TRBV21-1 | - | TGTGCCAAAACGGACAGGGATTGGGACGAGCAGTACTTC | CAKTDRDWDEQYF
- | TRBJ1-2 | TRBV29-1 | - | TGCAGCGTTGAAGAGGCAGGAAAAGACACCTTC | CSVEEAGKDTF
- | TRBJ2-1 | TRBV19 | - | TGTGCCAGTAGTAGTGGGAGATACAATGAGCAGTTCTTC | CASSSGRYNEQFF
- | TRBJ1-1 | TRBV2 | - | TGTGCCAGCAGTGAAGCGCTTCCAACCTACCCGGGGAACACTGAAGCTTTCTTT | CASSEALPTYPGNTEAFF
many | TRBJ1-2 | TRBV7-9 | TRBD1 | TGTGCCAGCAGCCAGAGGCTAGGGGGCGCGGATGGCTACACCTTC | CASSQRLGGADGYTF
few | TRBJ2-5 | TRBV7-2 | TRBD1 | TGTGCCAGCAGCTTCGGACAGGGAGCCGAGACCCAGTACTTC | CASSFGQGAETQYF
few | TRBJ2-4 | TRBV7-9 | - | TGTGCCAGCAGTACGGGGGCCACAGCCAAAAACATTCAGTACTTC | CASSTGATAKNIQYF
few | TRBJ1-1 | TRBV6-6 | TRBD1 | TGTGCCAGCAGACCAGGACAGGGGGTGAGGATGAACACTGAAGCTTTCTTT | CASRPGQGVRMNTEAFF
many | TRBJ2-5 | TRBV6-5 | - | TGTGCCAGCAGCTGGAGCAGACTTCAAGAGACCCAGTACTTC | CASSWSRLQETQYF
- | TRBJ2-7 | TRBV29-1 | - | TGCAGCGTTAAGACTGATGCCTCCTACGAGCAGTACTTC | CSVKTDASYEQYF
many | TRBJ1-5 | TRBV6-6 | - | TGTGCCAGCAGTTACTTCGCAGATAGCAATCAGCCCCAGCATTTT | CASSYFADSNQPQHF